One sample yielded the 14 T cell receptor beta chains listed below, sequenced in a study of T cells in Graves' hyperthyroidism and ophthalmopathy. Authors of the study amplified TCR beta CDR3 regions from RNA transcripts. The primer set for the first-round RT-PCR of the TCR CDR3 was HTBI. TCRdb independently ran MiXCR on the multiplex PCR reads; one entry per CDR3 protein. The table has around 390,000 distinct CDR3 sequences, more than 14% seen once. The sequenced sample was blood. All receptors derive from a woman between 25 and 40 years old with Graves' ophthalmopathy.

This clonotype turned up a few times. The rearrangement joins TRBV5-1 to TRBJ2-5; D remains unclear. CDR1 and CDR2 from the germline V gene are SGHRS and YFSETQ. The V end was cut by 8 bases, the J end by 1 base, with 15 bases between. The CDR3 contains 14 residues. The CDR3 DNA follows: TGCGCCAGTACCGGCTTAGCCTCCCAAGAGACCCAGTACTTC. The encoded protein is CASTGLASQETQYF.

This clonotype was counted ten times or more. The V gene is TRBV28, the J gene TRBJ2-5, with D uncertain. V gave up 5 bases and J gave up 3 bases, with 16 bases separating them. The CDR3 is 15 amino acids. Germline CDR1 and CDR2: MDHEN and SYDVKM. The CDR3 nucleotides read TGTGCCAGCAGTACCGGTGCGGTTAGGGAAGAGACCCAGTACTTC. Translation: CASSTGAVREETQYF. Supplemented by reference TRBV28 and TRBJ2-5, the full variable domain reads DVKVTQSSRYLVKRTGEKVFLECVQDMDHENMFWYRQDPGLGLRLIYFSYDVKMKEKGDIPEGYSVSREKKERFSLILESASTNQTSMYLCASSTGAVREETQYFGPGTRLLVL.

This clonotype was picked up many times. The chain is built from TRBV20-1 and TRBJ2-7, with D perhaps matching TRBD1 (5 bases). This CDR3 region has 18 residues. Trimming removed 5 bases from V and 3 bases from J, with 29 bases in between. Germline CDR1 DFQATT, CDR2 SNEGSKA (reference sequence). The CDR3 is CSAVSDPRLQDTNYEQYF. CDR3 in DNA: TGCAGTGCTGTGTCGGATCCACGCCTCCAGGACACCAACTACGAGCAGTACTTC.

The sample holds many counts of this clonotype. The chain combines TRBV4-1 with TRBJ1-6; 7 nucleotides agree with TRBD1. CDR3 length equals 16 residues. CDR1 and CDR2 from the germline V gene are MGHRA and YSYEKL. The trim removed 3 bases at V and 9 bases at J, leaving 11 bases unmatched. Here the CDR3 reads CASSQMATGYGSPLHF. The CDR3 DNA sequence: TGCGCCAGCAGCCAGATGGCGACAGGGTATGGTTCACCCCTCCACTTT.

This clonotype was counted at least ten times. The chain employs TRBV6-6 and TRBJ2-2; 9 bases match TRBD1. With V trimmed by 1 base and J by 4 bases, 4 bases remained unmatched. Germline V CDR1 and CDR2: MNHNY, SVGAGI (reference sequence). The CDR3 is 16 amino acids. CDR3: CASSYWGTGSTGELFF. DNA of the CDR3: TGTGCCAGCAGTTACTGGGGGACAGGGAGCACCGGGGAGCTGTTTTTT.

Many counts were recorded for this clonotype. Here the CDR3 DNA reads TGTGCCAGCAGCTTAGTTCAGGGCAGCGCTAATGAGCAGTTCTTC. Encoded protein: CASSLVQGSANEQFF. The rearrangement links TRBV7-2 to TRBJ2-1, with D possibly TRBD1 on 5 matching bases. Germline V gene data show CDR1 as SGHTA and CDR2 as FQGNSA. The CDR3 extends over 15 amino acids. Trimming removed 1 base from V and 7 bases from J, with 14 bases in between.

This clonotype was seen many times. This sequence joins TRBV28 and TRBJ1-5; TRBD1 agrees at 12 bases. Germline CDR1 reads MDHEN; CDR2 reads SYDVKM. This CDR3 is built from 18 residues. The V and J ends lost 7 bases and 3 bases, in that order; junction bases with no gene match: 13. The CDR3 loop is CASNRDRGHGDVNQPQHF. CDR3 nucleotide sequence: TGTGCCAGCAACCGGGACAGGGGGCATGGGGATGTCAATCAGCCCCAGCATTTT.

This clonotype was seen at least ten times. The V gene is TRBV2, the J gene TRBJ1-5, with 8 bases aligning to TRBD1. This CDR3 contains 15 residues. The V segment lost 5 bases and the J segment 2 bases; nucleotides outside the gene matches: 5. Germline CDR1 is SNHLY and CDR2 is FYNNEI. In nucleotides, the CDR3 is TGTGCCAGCAGTCTAACGACAGGGGGCAATCAGCCCCAGCATTTT. This sequence encodes CASSLTTGGNQPQHF.

As DNA, the CDR3 is TGTGCCAGCAGTCCTTTTGTTGTAGGCGGGGAGCTGTTTTTT. It yields the protein CASSPFVVGGELFF. The chain carries TRBV6-4 and TRBJ2-2; D gene ambiguous. The CDR3 sequence is 14 residues long. Trimming stripped 5 bases from V and 7 bases from J, with 14 bases between. CDR1 MRHNA and CDR2 SNTAGT come from the germline V gene.

This clonotype was observed at least ten times. This chain links TRBV20-1 with TRBJ1-1; D remains ambiguous. The CDR3 covers 16 residues. V was clipped by 6 bases and J by 0 bases, with 20 bases between them. Germline values: CDR1 DFQATT, CDR2 SNEGSKA (reference sequence). This chain's CDR3 is CSARRAGSFLNTEAFF. CDR3 DNA: TGCAGTGCCCGACGGGCAGGATCTTTCCTGAACACTGAAGCTTTCTTT.

At least ten counts were recorded for this clonotype. V gene TRBV20-1 combines with J gene TRBJ2-5; 11 bases are shared with TRBD2. The CDR3 is made up of 14 amino acids. Germline V gene lookup returns CDR1 DFQATT and CDR2 SNEGSKA (reference sequence). V was pared by 6 bases and J by 5 bases, with 8 bases of the junction left unmatched. The CDR3 loop is CSARSGGARETQYF. CDR3 coding DNA: TGCAGTGCCCGTAGCGGGGGGGCGCGGGAGACCCAGTACTTC.

This clonotype was seen a few times. This chain connects TRBV7-8 to TRBJ1-6, with D unclear. The ends were cut back, 9 bases at V and 9 bases at J, with 15 bases in the middle. The germline V gene has CDR1 SGHVS and CDR2 FQNEAQ. CDR3 size: 13 residues. CDR3 DNA: TGTGCCAGTCTCCCCGTTTTGGGTTCACCCCTCCACTTT. It codes for CASLPVLGSPLHF.

This clonotype was counted at least ten times. V gene TRBV28 combines with J gene TRBJ2-3, with 7 positions matching TRBD1. The trim removed 6 bases at V and 2 bases at J, leaving 8 bases unmatched. The CDR3 runs to 15 residues. Germline V lookup: CDR1 MDHEN, CDR2 SYDVKM. CDR3 in amino acids: CASRPTGALTDTQYF. CDR3 coding DNA: TGTGCCAGCAGGCCTACAGGGGCCCTCACAGATACGCAGTATTTT.

This clonotype was found many times. The chain couples TRBV28 to TRBJ1-2; D is unclear. Per the germline V gene, CDR1 is MDHEN and CDR2 is SYDVKM. Trimming removed 6 bases from V and 11 bases from J, with 19 bases in between. The CDR3 covers 13 residues. CDR3 region: CASRRVPLLSYTF. CDR3 bases: TGTGCCAGCAGAAGGGTACCTCTCCTTAGTTACACCTTC.